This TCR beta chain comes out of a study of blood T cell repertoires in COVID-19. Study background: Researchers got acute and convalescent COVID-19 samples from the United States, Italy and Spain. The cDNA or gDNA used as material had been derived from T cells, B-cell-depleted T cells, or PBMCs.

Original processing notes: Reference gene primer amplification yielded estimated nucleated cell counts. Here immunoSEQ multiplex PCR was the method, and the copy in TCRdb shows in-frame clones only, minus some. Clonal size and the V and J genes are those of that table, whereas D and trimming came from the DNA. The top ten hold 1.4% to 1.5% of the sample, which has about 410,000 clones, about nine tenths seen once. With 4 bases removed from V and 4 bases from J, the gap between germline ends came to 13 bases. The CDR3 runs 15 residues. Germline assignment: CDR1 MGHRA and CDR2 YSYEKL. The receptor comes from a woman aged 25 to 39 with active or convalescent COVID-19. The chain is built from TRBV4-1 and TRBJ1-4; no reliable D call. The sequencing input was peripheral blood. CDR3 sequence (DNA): TGCGCCAGCAGCCCCCAGGACGGACTTAATGAAAAACTGTTTTTT. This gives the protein CASSPQDGLNEKLFF.